The rows below give T cell receptor beta chains drawn from one sample of a study of blood T cell repertoires in COVID-19. Generated by immunoSEQ multiplex PCR, the TCRdb table keeps only in-frame clones and is missing some. The sample has about 92,000 clones; over 70% are singletons. Sequencing was performed on peripheral blood. The receptors shown here come from a man aged 45-65 years who had recovered from COVID-19. The CDR3 runs from the conserved cysteine through the conserved F or W. The D gene is left open where the match is weak. Clone size is given for some rows only: seen once, a few or many times, or a class if the clone is expanded.

clone size	V gene	J gene	D gene	CDR3 protein	CDR3 DNA
few	TRBV2	TRBJ2-7	-	CASIGPQGGYEQYF	TGTGCCAGCATTGGTCCGCAGGGAGGCTACGAGCAGTACTTC
-	TRBV6-2/TRBV6-3	TRBJ2-1	-	CASSYSWGLGEGYEQFF	TGTGCCAGCAGCTACTCGTGGGGACTGGGTGAGGGTTATGAGCAGTTCTTC
-	TRBV4-1	TRBJ1-4	TRBD1	CASSRLYVGTGSEKLFF	TGCGCCAGCAGCCGCCTCTACGTAGGGACAGGGAGCGAAAAACTGTTTTTT
-	TRBV12-5	TRBJ1-1	TRBD1	CASGLGTGVNTEAFF	TGTGCTAGTGGTTTAGGGACAGGGGTGAACACTGAAGCTTTCTTT
-	TRBV6-5	TRBJ2-7	-	CASSFQTSSYEQYF	TGTGCCAGCAGTTTTCAGACAAGCTCCTACGAGCAGTACTTC
-	TRBV27	TRBJ1-5	TRBD1	CASRGDRANQPQHF	TGTGCCAGCAGGGGGGACAGGGCCAATCAGCCCCAGCATTTT
-	TRBV5-6	TRBJ1-2	TRBD1	CASSLAQGAYGYTF	TGTGCCAGCAGCTTGGCGCAGGGGGCCTATGGCTACACCTTC
-	TRBV12-3/TRBV12-4	TRBJ1-2	-	CASSLPRYYGYTF	TGTGCCAGCAGTTTACCTCGGTACTATGGCTACACCTTC
-	TRBV6-6	TRBJ2-2	-	CASRDQLMGYTGELFF	TGTGCCAGCAGAGACCAACTGATGGGCTACACCGGGGAGCTGTTTTTT
-	TRBV5-6	TRBJ1-2	-	CASSLIGGGYDGYTF	TGTGCCAGCAGCTTAATCGGGGGAGGGTATGATGGCTACACCTTC
-	TRBV21-1	TRBJ2-2	-	CASSNPFGPPRSPNTGELFF	TGTGCCAGCAGCAACCCTTTCGGTCCCCCAAGGAGCCCGAACACCGGGGAGCTGTTTTTT
once	TRBV4-2	TRBJ2-7	-	CASSQGSGQGNFNEQYF	TGTGCCAGCAGCCAAGGGTCTGGGCAGGGCAACTTCAACGAGCAGTACTTC
-	TRBV30	TRBJ2-1	TRBD2	CAWRVAGLNEQFF	TGTGCCTGGAGGGTAGCGGGGCTAAATGAGCAGTTCTTC
-	TRBV4-1	TRBJ2-3	TRBD1	CASSQDRAQGAVDTQYF	TGCGCCAGCAGCCAAGATCGGGCGCAGGGGGCCGTAGATACGCAGTATTTT